The 25 T cell receptor beta chains presented below share a single source sample, sequenced in a study of T cell changes during pregnancy in multiple sclerosis. Method: immunoSEQ multiplex PCR; TCRdb's copy keeps in-frame clones and lacks some. The sample shows roughly 48,000 clones, approximately 95% of them seen only once. Sequencing used CD8+ T cells from peripheral blood mononuclear cells, obtained in the first trimester of pregnancy. The receptors derive from a female donor with multiple sclerosis, enrolled in a pregnancy study.

V is TRBV29-1 and J is TRBJ2-1, with D perhaps TRBD1 (6 bases). The CDR3 totals 13 residues. Germline V gene sequence: CDR1 SQVTM, CDR2 ANQGSEA. V was shortened by 6 bases and J by 8 bases, with 17 bases between the two germline ends. The CDR3 region has the DNA TGCAGCGTCGAGGGGGTCGCCGGACATGAGCAGTTCTTC. This sequence encodes CSVEGVAGHEQFF.

The chain couples TRBV4-3 to TRBJ2-7, with TRBD1 matching over 12 bases. Germline V CDR1 and CDR2: LGHNA, YSLEER. The junction had 8 bases not matched to a gene; V was cut back by 5 bases and J by 3 bases. The CDR3 is 16 residues long. The CDR3 protein is CASSSGQGASHYEQYF. DNA of the CDR3: TGCGCCAGCAGCTCGGGACAGGGGGCCTCTCACTACGAGCAGTACTTC.

The count of this clone is one. This chain links TRBV5-5 with TRBJ1-2; TRBD1 might be the D (6 bases). Germline V gene lookup returns CDR1 SGHKS and CDR2 YYEKEE (reference sequence). Deletions cut 0 bases from V and 3 bases from J, with 9 bases between. This CDR3 has 14 residues. The CDR3 reads CASSLVPGDYGYTF. The CDR3 region has the DNA TGTGCCAGCAGCTTGGTTCCAGGGGACTATGGCTACACCTTC.

This sequence joins TRBV7-6 and TRBJ2-1, with 8 positions matching TRBD1. Germline lookup yields CDR1 SGHVS and CDR2 FNYEAQ. The V segment lost 1 base and the J segment 0 bases; nucleotides outside the gene matches: 2. This CDR3 spans 16 amino acids. CDR3 coding DNA: TGTGCCAGCAGCTTAGGGACAGGGAGCTCCTACAATGAGCAGTTCTTC. This sequence encodes CASSLGTGSSYNEQFF.

The chain links TRBV9 to TRBJ2-7, with 7 positions matching TRBD2. Trimming took 2 bases from V and 2 from J; bases not matched to a gene: 7. Germline lookup yields CDR1 SGDLS and CDR2 YYNGEE. The CDR3 covers 15 residues. The CDR3 sequence: CASSVSGQLAYEQYF. CDR3 in DNA: TGTGCCAGCAGCGTTAGCGGGCAGTTGGCCTACGAGCAGTACTTC.

This chain uses TRBV28 with TRBJ1-4, with unresolved D. The CDR3 loop spans 14 amino acids. Germline-derived CDR1 and CDR2 are MDHEN and SYDVKM. Trimming took off 5 bases at V and 8 bases at J, with 15 bases between the two ends. DNA for the CDR3: TGTGCCAGCAGTCCACTACGGGATTCCGAAAAACTGTTTTTT. This gives the protein CASSPLRDSEKLFF.

The chain uses TRBV7-2 and TRBJ2-2; 7 bases map to TRBD1. J was trimmed by 5 bases and V by 5 bases; bases with no gene match: 8. The CDR3 totals 15 residues. Per germline, CDR1 SGHTA and CDR2 FQGNSA. The CDR3 sequence: CASSPGQMVTGELFF. The DNA for the CDR3 is TGTGCCAGCAGCCCGGGACAGATGGTTACCGGGGAGCTGTTTTTT. Full variable domain (remainder filled in from reference TRBV7-2 and TRBJ2-2): GAGVSQSPSNKVTEKGKDVELRCDPISGHTALYWYRQSLGQGLEFLIYFQGNSAPDKSGLPSDRFSAERTGGSVSTLTIQRTQQEDSAVYLCASSPGQMVTGELFFGEGSRLTVL.

CDR3 DNA sequence: TGCGCCAGTCGGGACAGCTACTCCTACAATGAGCAGTTCTTC. This encodes CASRDSYSYNEQFF. This chain joins TRBV5-1 and TRBJ2-1; 7 bases line up with TRBD1. The CDR3 is 14 residues long. The V gene end was trimmed by 8 bases and the J gene end by 0 bases; junction bases not matched to a gene: 5. CDR1 SGHRS and CDR2 YFSETQ come from the germline V gene.

This clone was observed once. CDR3 DNA: TGTGCCAGCAGTAGCGGGAGTTGGACAGATACGCAGTATTTT. Protein product: CASSSGSWTDTQYF. This chain connects TRBV27 to TRBJ2-3, with 8 bases matching TRBD2. The germline gives CDR1 MNHEY, CDR2 SMNVEV (reference sequence). The V and J ends lost 5 bases and 3 bases, in that order; junction bases with no gene match: 4. This CDR3 comprises 14 residues.

A single count supports this clone. This rearrangement joins TRBV7-6 to TRBJ2-3; 12 bases are shared with TRBD2. The V gene end was trimmed by 5 bases and the J gene end by 0 bases; junction bases not matched to a gene: 6. The CDR3 spans 17 residues. Germline V gene sequence: CDR1 SGHVS, CDR2 FNYEAQ. The CDR3 coding sequence is TGTGCCAGCAGCGGGACTAGCGGGTATCGGAGCACAGATACGCAGTATTTT. It specifies CASSGTSGYRSTDTQYF.

The rearrangement links TRBV27 to TRBJ1-4; 7 positions match TRBD1. Germline CDR1 and CDR2: MNHEY and SMNVEV (reference sequence). The CDR3 loop spans 15 amino acids. Trimming at V came to 8 bases and at J to 5 bases, leaving 11 bases not matched to a gene. CDR3 coding DNA: TGTGCCAGCCGGGACAGCGTGAGCCCAAATGAAAAACTGTTTTTT. Residues: CASRDSVSPNEKLFF.

The chain carries TRBV5-4 and TRBJ1-3, with 10 bases fitting TRBD1. The germline V gene encodes CDR1 SGHNT and CDR2 YYREEE (reference sequence). The CDR3 length is 19 residues. V dropped 4 bases and J dropped 2; count of bases not matched to a gene: 15. In DNA, the CDR3 is TGTGCCAGCAGCCATTGGGGCAGACAGGGGGCGAAAGCTGGAAACACCATATATTTT. Translated, it gives CASSHWGRQGAKAGNTIYF.

The CDR3 loop is CASSQPPGLGSTDTQYF. CDR3 bases: TGCGCCAGCAGCCAGCCGCCGGGACTGGGTAGCACAGATACGCAGTATTTT. The chain links TRBV4-1 to TRBJ2-3; D possibly corresponds to TRBD2 (6 bases). The CDR3 runs to 17 residues. Per germline, CDR1 MGHRA and CDR2 YSYEKL. V gave up 3 bases and J gave up 0 bases, with 16 bases separating them.

V and J are TRBV7-8 and TRBJ1-1; 8 bases align to TRBD1. Germline CDR1 reads SGHVS; CDR2 reads FQNEAQ. There are 16 residues in the CDR3. The J segment lost 11 bases and the V segment lost 5 bases, leaving 19 bases of the junction unmatched. CDR3 nucleotide sequence: TGTGCCAGCAGCCCTGGACAGGGAGGGATCGGATTGGGCGCTTTCTTT. It translates to CASSPGQGGIGLGAFF.

This chain joins TRBV30 and TRBJ2-5; no reliable D call. The closer fit of TRBJ2-7 to the DNA end suggests the J call may be wrong. Germline CDR1 reads GTSNPN; CDR2 reads SVGIG (reference sequence). This CDR3 comprises 12 residues. The CDR3 DNA is TGTGCCTGGTTATCCGACACGTCCGAGCAGTACTTC. Encoded protein: CAWLSDTSEQYF.

The V gene is TRBV2, the J gene TRBJ2-7; 8 bases map to TRBD2. CDR1 and CDR2 from the germline V gene are SNHLY and FYNNEI. V lost 4 bases, J lost 4 bases, and 9 bases stayed unmatched. This CDR3 has 15 amino acids. DNA for the CDR3: TGTGCCAGCAGTGGCCAAGAGCGGGAGTATTACGAGCAGTACTTC. Translating gives CASSGQEREYYEQYF.

The chain combines TRBV2 with TRBJ2-4, with D possibly being TRBD1 (6 bases). CDR3 length: 16 amino acids. Trimming shortened V by 6 bases and J by 0 bases, and 15 bases separated the two germline ends. Germline V CDR1 and CDR2: SNHLY, FYNNEI. In nucleotides, the CDR3 is TGTGCCAGCAGGAGGGGGACGTCCCTAGCCAAAAACATTCAGTACTTC. Its translation is CASRRGTSLAKNIQYF.

The chain couples TRBV7-9 to TRBJ2-1; 10 bases agree with TRBD2. V dropped 5 bases and J dropped 4; count of bases not matched to a gene: 5. CDR1 is SEHNR and CDR2 is FQNEAQ in the germline V gene (reference sequence). The CDR3 has 15 amino acids. The CDR3 sequence is CASSLTSGPYNEQFF. The DNA for the CDR3 is TGTGCCAGCAGCCTGACTAGCGGGCCGTACAATGAGCAGTTCTTC.

The table lists this clone with a count of one. This chain connects TRBV6-6 to TRBJ2-2; 8 bases map to TRBD2. The V and J ends lost 5 bases and 6 bases, in that order; junction bases with no gene match: 8. Germline V lookup: CDR1 MNHNY, CDR2 SVGAGI (reference sequence). This CDR3 has 15 residues. The CDR3 coding sequence is TGTGCCAGCAGTCATACCTTGGGACTAGCCGGGGAGCTGTTTTTT. This sequence encodes CASSHTLGLAGELFF.

The V call is TRBV4-1, the J call TRBJ2-7, with D maybe TRBD2 (6 bases). Trimming took off 5 bases at V and 3 bases at J, with 11 bases between the two ends. Germline V gene data show CDR1 as MGHRA and CDR2 as YSYEKL. The CDR3 sequence is 13 residues long. The CDR3 loop reads CASSDTGGYEQYF. The CDR3 nucleotides read TGCGCCAGCAGCGATACCGGGGGCTACGAGCAGTACTTC.

The V gene is TRBV27, the J gene TRBJ1-2, with D maybe TRBD1 (5 bases). Germline V gives CDR1 MNHEY, CDR2 SMNVEV (reference sequence). Deletions cut 5 bases from V and 4 bases from J, with 11 bases between. This CDR3 comprises 13 residues. In DNA form, the CDR3 reads TGTGCCAGCAGTACAGGCCTCCGCTATGGCTACACCTTC. Translating it yields CASSTGLRYGYTF.

This chain connects TRBV7-9 to TRBJ2-7, with 7 bases fitting TRBD1. Losses at the gene ends were 5 bases for V and 4 bases for J; bases not matched to a gene: 14. The germline V gene has CDR1 SEHNR and CDR2 FQNEAQ (reference sequence). The CDR3 runs 16 residues. DNA for the CDR3: TGTGCCAGCAGCCCAATCCCCGGGACAGACCCGTACGAGCAGTACTTC. Its translation: CASSPIPGTDPYEQYF. The full variable domain, its missing parts supplied by reference TRBV7-9 and TRBJ2-7, is DTGVSQNPRHKITKRGQNVTFRCDPISEHNRLYWYRQTLGQGPEFLTYFQNEAQLEKSRLLSDRFSAERPKGSFSTLEIQRTEQGDSAMYLCASSPIPGTDPYEQYFGPGTRLTVT.

The chain couples TRBV5-1 to TRBJ2-2, with 9 bases matching TRBD2. V was pared by 2 bases and J by 9 bases, with 11 bases of the junction left unmatched. Germline V CDR1 and CDR2: SGHRS, YFSETQ. This CDR3 comprises 16 residues. The DNA for the CDR3 is TGCGCCAGCAGCTTCGGGCGGGAGGGCCTCGACAGGGAGCTGTTTTTT. Amino acid sequence: CASSFGREGLDRELFF.

This chain uses TRBV7-2 with TRBJ2-5; TRBD2 aligns across 10 bases. The DNA end is a closer match to TRBJ2-7, so the J assignment may be wrong. This CDR3 spans 15 amino acids. CDR1 and CDR2 from the germline V gene are SGHTA and FQGNSA. The DNA for the CDR3 is TGTGCCAGCAGCAGCGGGCTAGCGGGAGTCTACGAGCAGTACTTC. Protein product: CASSSGLAGVYEQYF.

This clone was found a few times. The genes are TRBV27 and TRBJ1-2; TRBD1 might be the D (5 bases). CDR3 size: 14 residues. V was trimmed by 4 bases and J by 6 bases, leaving 15 bases between them. Germline CDR1 MNHEY, CDR2 SMNVEV (reference sequence). The CDR3 sequence is CASSSYRDFHGYTF. The CDR3 bases are TGTGCCAGCAGTTCCTACCGGGACTTTCATGGCTACACCTTC.